This TCR beta chain was retrieved from a study of T cells after yellow fever vaccination. Study-wide points: Post-booster repertoires contained most primary-vaccination clones again (approximately 95% CD4, approximately 86% CD8). Sorted repertoires could include abundant contaminating clonotypes from bulk cells.

The sample holds a few counts of this clonotype. The target antigen is unknown. From the 5' RACE reads, TCRdb called clonotypes with MiXCR, one entry per CDR3 protein. The data show about 74,000 distinct CDR3 sequences, more than 5.5% seen once. This CDR3 comprises 13 residues. The ends were cut back, 5 bases at V and 1 base at J, with 8 bases in the middle. Germline CDR1 and CDR2: SGHVS and FQNEAQ. The V call is TRBV7-8, the J call TRBJ1-1; D is unclear. Material: CD8+ T cells sorted from PBMCs, obtained about 5 days after the first yellow fever vaccination. This TCR derives from a man between 18 and 35 years old who received the YFV17D yellow fever vaccine. The CDR3 DNA is TGTGCCAGCAGCCCGAGTGGGAACACTGAAGCTTTCTTT. It yields the protein CASSPSGNTEAFF. The full variable domain, with the rest looked up from reference TRBV7-8 and TRBJ1-1, is GAGVSQSPRYKVAKRGQDVALRCDPISGHVSLFWYQQALGQGPEFLTYFQNEAQLDKSGLPSDRFFAERPEGSVSTLKIQRTQQEDSAVYLCASSPSGNTEAFFGQGTRLTVV.